The present entry profiles one TCR beta chain with its context. Trimming stripped 0 bases from V and 3 bases from J, with 16 bases between. This CDR3 contains 16 residues. Germline CDR1 and CDR2: SGHRS and YFSETQ. This specimen belongs to a study of shared clonotypes between healthy human individuals. Data came from immunoSEQ multiplex PCR; TCRdb stores just in-frame clones and leaves some out. The table includes 950,000 to 1,300,000 clones, around 75% detected once. The investigators split CD4+ cells into a CD45RA+ naive subset and a CD45RA-negative memory subset. The rearrangement links TRBV5-1 to TRBJ2-7; tentative D call: TRBD1 (6 bases). Material for sequencing was memory CD4+ T cells sorted from blood. Documented subset: CD45RA-negative fraction. The TCR originated in a man aged 18 to 29 in good health. Written as DNA, the CDR3 is TGCGCCAGCAGCTTGGCCTCCCAACAGGGTGTCTACGAGCAGTACTTC. It is translated as CASSLASQQGVYEQYF.